Shown below are 20 T cell receptor beta chains from a single sample sequenced in a study of OX40 agonist ivuxolimab in advanced cancers. TCRdb's copy holds only in-frame clones and misses some; the assay was immunoSEQ multiplex PCR. The sample yields 83,000 or so clones, just over 85% seen once. Here the sequenced sample was CD4+ or CD8+ T cells sorted from blood, taken in a trial of the OX40 agonist ivuxolimab. Every receptor here comes from an adult with an advanced solid tumor such as melanoma, head and neck, liver or kidney cancer.

The genes are TRBV5-1 and TRBJ2-5, with 7 bases aligning to TRBD2. J was trimmed by 7 bases and V by 0 bases; bases with no gene match: 3. The CDR3 consists of 13 residues. The V gene's germline CDR1 is SGHRS and CDR2 YFSETQ. The CDR3 spells CASSLDWGGTQYF. CDR3 DNA: TGCGCCAGCAGCTTGGATTGGGGGGGGACCCAGTACTTC.

The DNA for the CDR3 is TGTGCCAGCAGTTTTTATGGGGCTAATGAAAAACTGTTTTTT. Amino acid sequence: CASSFYGANEKLFF. The rearrangement links TRBV28 to TRBJ1-4; D unresolved. The CDR3 sequence is 14 residues long. CDR1 and CDR2 (germline): MDHEN, SYDVKM. Trimming stripped 3 bases from V and 3 bases from J, with 8 bases between.

This chain connects TRBV5-1 to TRBJ1-4; D gene unclear. CDR1 is SGHRS and CDR2 is YFSETQ in the germline V gene. Trimming took 4 bases from V and 6 from J, leaving 16 bases between them. This CDR3 region has 15 residues. The CDR3 loop is CASSPIPKDYEKLFF. CDR3 nucleotides: TGCGCCAGCAGCCCAATTCCGAAAGACTATGAAAAACTGTTTTTT. The whole variable domain, filled in from reference TRBV5-1 and TRBJ1-4, reads KAGVTQTPRYLIKTRGQQVTLSCSPISGHRSVSWYQQTPGQGLQFLFEYFSETQRNKGNFPGRFSGRQFSNSRSEMNVSTLELGDSALYLCASSPIPKDYEKLFFGSGTQLSVL.

The J gene is TRBJ2-5, the V gene TRBV27, with no clear D. The CDR3 covers 12 residues. Germline V gene sequence: CDR1 MNHEY, CDR2 SMNVEV (reference sequence). The V end was cut by 8 bases, the J end by 5 bases, with 12 bases between. CDR3 region: CASLTPPETQYF. The CDR3 DNA is TGTGCCAGCCTTACCCCGCCGGAGACCCAGTACTTC.

V usage is TRBV19 and J usage is TRBJ1-1; D may be TRBD1 (6 bases). Trimming removed 6 bases from V and 0 bases from J, with 14 bases in between. The CDR3 covers 15 residues. Germline loops: CDR1 LNHDA, CDR2 SQIVND (reference sequence). CDR3 sequence reads: CASRQGWDMNTEAFF. As DNA, the CDR3 is TGTGCCAGTAGACAGGGCTGGGACATGAACACTGAAGCTTTCTTT.

The chain has TRBV9 and TRBJ2-5; the D is unclear. The CDR3 runs to 13 residues. Germline V gene sequence: CDR1 SGDLS, CDR2 YYNGEE. The V and J ends lost 3 bases and 1 base respectively, with 7 bases between them. DNA of the CDR3: TGTGCCAGCAGCGCGAGTTCCCAAGAGACCCAGTACTTC. Its protein product is CASSASSQETQYF.

This clone was counted between two and nine times. The genes are TRBV5-1 and TRBJ2-1, with D possibly being TRBD1 (6 bases). The germline CDR1 and CDR2 sequences are SGHRS and YFSETQ. With 4 bases removed from V and 2 bases from J, the gap between germline ends came to 13 bases. The CDR3 contains 15 residues. CDR3 in DNA: TGCGCCAGCAGCCCGGGGACAAGCACCTACAATGAGCAGTTCTTC. Translated, it gives CASSPGTSTYNEQFF. Full variable domain (outside the CDR3, taken from reference TRBV5-1 and TRBJ2-1): KAGVTQTPRYLIKTRGQQVTLSCSPISGHRSVSWYQQTPGQGLQFLFEYFSETQRNKGNFPGRFSGRQFSNSRSEMNVSTLELGDSALYLCASSPGTSTYNEQFFGPGTRLTVL.

This clone was found a few times. The genes are TRBV27 and TRBJ2-1; TRBD1 matches at 12 bases. The trim removed 4 bases at V and 7 bases at J, leaving 5 bases unmatched. This CDR3 comprises 15 residues. Germline loops: CDR1 MNHEY, CDR2 SMNVEV (reference sequence). The CDR3 coding sequence is TGTGCCAGCAGTTCGGGACAGGGGGCGCGAAATGAGCAGTTCTTC. Translating it yields CASSSGQGARNEQFF.

The chain has TRBV28 and TRBJ1-1; D gene ambiguous. Trimming took off 6 bases at V and 5 bases at J, with 19 bases between the two ends. The germline gives CDR1 MDHEN, CDR2 SYDVKM. The CDR3 contains 15 residues. As DNA, the CDR3 is TGTGCCAGCAGCTCGGCGGCGGGGATAGGGACTGAAGCTTTCTTT. It specifies CASSSAAGIGTEAFF.

A single count supports this clone. The J gene is TRBJ2-1, the V gene TRBV30, with 11 bases identical to TRBD2. CDR3 length: 13 amino acids. Germline CDR1 reads GTSNPN; CDR2 reads SVGIG (reference sequence). Trimming cost V 8 bases and J 4 bases; bases outside gene matches: 4. The CDR3 region is CALTSGSYNEQFF. The CDR3 DNA follows: TGTGCCCTCACTAGCGGGAGTTACAATGAGCAGTTCTTC.

This clone came up a few times. The gene calls are TRBV20-1 and TRBJ1-4; perhaps TRBD1 as D (6 bases). Germline CDR1 and CDR2: DFQATT and SNEGSKA (reference sequence). This CDR3 is built from 10 residues. Trimming took 6 bases from V and 14 from J, leaving 13 bases between them. CDR3 nucleotide sequence: TGCAGTGCGCGGAGGGACAACCTGTTTTTT. This gives the protein CSARRDNLFF.

V and J are TRBV25-1 and TRBJ1-4; D might be TRBD1 (5 bases). Per germline, CDR1 MGHDK and CDR2 SYGVNS. V was trimmed by 4 bases and J by 1 base, leaving 10 bases between them. The CDR3 has 15 residues. The DNA of the CDR3 is TGTGCCAGCAGTGGCTTGGGGGTAACTAATGAAAAACTGTTTTTT. This translates into CASSGLGVTNEKLFF.

The gene calls are TRBV7-2 and TRBJ2-3; no clear D. The CDR3 is 17 amino acids. V was trimmed by 7 bases and J by 2 bases, leaving 22 bases between them. Germline assignment: CDR1 SGHTA and CDR2 FQGNSA. The CDR3 here is CASIPAPSARFTDTQYF. The CDR3 coding sequence is TGTGCCAGCATCCCCGCCCCGAGCGCGAGATTCACAGATACGCAGTATTTT. Combining the CDR3 with reference TRBV7-2 and TRBJ2-3 gives the whole variable domain GAGVSQSPSNKVTEKGKDVELRCDPISGHTALYWYRQSLGQGLEFLIYFQGNSAPDKSGLPSDRFSAERTGGSVSTLTIQRTQQEDSAVYLCASIPAPSARFTDTQYFGPGTRLTVL.

This chain connects TRBV7-8 to TRBJ1-6; D gene unclear. Trimming left V 2 bases short and J 0 bases short, with 26 bases between. This CDR3 contains 22 residues. Germline V gene sequence: CDR1 SGHVS, CDR2 FQNEAQ. In nucleotides, the CDR3 is TGTGCCAGCAGCTTAAGGGTTAAGCCAGGCAGGCAAGCAAGCTCCTATAATTCACCCCTCCACTTT. This translates into CASSLRVKPGRQASSYNSPLHF.

V gene TRBV21-1 combines with J gene TRBJ2-6; the D segment call TRBD1 is taken from the table without a DNA check. TRBV21-1 is a pseudogene locus. CDR3 length equals 16 residues. DNA of the CDR3: TGTGCCAGCAGAGGACAGGGTCCCTCTGGGGCCAACGTCCTGACTTTC. Translating it yields CASRGQGPSGANVLTF.

The V gene is TRBV28, the J gene TRBJ1-2; D unclear. The germline CDR1 and CDR2 sequences are MDHEN and SYDVKM. Between the trimmed V and J ends, which lost 3 bases and 5 bases, there was a span of 7 bases. CDR3 size: 12 residues. This CDR3 reads CASSLGFYGYTF. CDR3 DNA: TGTGCCAGCAGTTTGGGATTTTATGGCTACACCTTC.

The chain is built from TRBV18 and TRBJ2-5, with D perhaps being TRBD1 or TRBD2 (9 bases each). V dropped 6 bases and J dropped 2 bases, with 31 bases sitting between them. CDR3 length equals 20 residues. Germline CDR1 KGHSH, CDR2 LQKENI. The CDR3 nucleotides are TGTGCCAGCTCCCCCAGACAGGGGGGATTCAGCGGGGGGTCACAAGAGACCCAGTACTTC. This sequence encodes CASSPRQGGFSGGSQETQYF.

In DNA form, the CDR3 reads TGTGCCAGCAGCTTGTTTCCAGGGGCGAACACTGAAGCTTTCTTT. Residues: CASSLFPGANTEAFF. The chain has TRBV5-6 and TRBJ1-1; possible D gene TRBD1, 6 bases. Germline loops: CDR1 SGHDT, CDR2 YYEEEE. The V gene lost 1 base and the J gene lost 1 base, with 11 bases spanning the gap. This CDR3 comprises 15 residues.

The rearrangement uses TRBV27 and TRBJ2-7; D might be TRBD1 or TRBD2, each matching 5 bases. The CDR3 loop spans 13 amino acids. The germline V gene has CDR1 MNHEY and CDR2 SMNVEV (reference sequence). V shed 3 bases and J shed 6 bases, with 12 bases lying between them. The chain's CDR3 is CASSFLRAGEQYF. The CDR3 DNA reads TGTGCCAGCAGTTTTCTCAGGGCGGGCGAGCAGTACTTC.

The chain joins TRBV30 to TRBJ2-6; no definite D call. This CDR3 is built from 13 residues. Germline CDR1 reads GTSNPN; CDR2 reads SVGIG (reference sequence). Trimming removed 0 bases from V and 4 bases from J, with 4 bases in between. CDR3 coding DNA: TGTGCCTGGAGTGTGGGCGGGGCCAACGTCCTGACTTTC. Its protein is CAWSVGGANVLTF.